This paragraph covers one T cell receptor beta chain sequence. These data originate in a study of blood T cell repertoires in COVID-19. Study-level information: From T cells, B-cell-depleted T cells, or PBMCs came the material, which was cDNA or gDNA.

In Seattle, patients joined the study during active infection and were tracked longitudinally. Original methodology: Estimates of nucleated cell counts were drawn from the amplification of reference gene primers. Assay used: immunoSEQ multiplex PCR; TCRdb lists only in-frame clones, some missing. V and J calls and clone size are those listed in that table; D and trimming were worked out from the DNA. The sample has about 90,000 clones; more than 70% are singletons. Trimming removed 5 bases at V and 2 bases at J, with 6 bases between. CDR1 and CDR2 (germline): WNHNN, SYGVQD (reference sequence). CDR3 length: 12 amino acids.

The chain links TRBV10-1 to TRBJ1-2; unclear D gene. The receptor was isolated from a man aged 50 to 59 with COVID-19, enrolled during active disease. Sequenced input: peripheral blood. CDR3 amino acids: CASSRRNYGYTF. CDR3 nucleotide sequence: TGCGCCAGCAGTAGGAGAAACTATGGCTACACCTTC.